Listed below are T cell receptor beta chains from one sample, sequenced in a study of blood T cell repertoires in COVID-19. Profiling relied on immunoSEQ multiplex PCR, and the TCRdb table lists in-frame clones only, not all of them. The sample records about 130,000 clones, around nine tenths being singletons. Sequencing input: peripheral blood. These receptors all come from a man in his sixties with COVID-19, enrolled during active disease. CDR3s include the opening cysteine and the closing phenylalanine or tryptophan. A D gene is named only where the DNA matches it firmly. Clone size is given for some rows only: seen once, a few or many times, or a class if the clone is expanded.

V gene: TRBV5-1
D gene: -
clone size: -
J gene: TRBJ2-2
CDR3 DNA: TGCGCCAGCAGCCTCCTTGCTTCGGGGTCTGGCACCGGGGAGCTGTTTTTT
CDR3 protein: CASSLLASGSGTGELFF

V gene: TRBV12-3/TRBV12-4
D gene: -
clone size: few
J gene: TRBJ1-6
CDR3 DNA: TGTGCCAGCAGTTTAACCCCCCAGGGTCTCCTCCACTTT
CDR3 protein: CASSLTPQGLLHF

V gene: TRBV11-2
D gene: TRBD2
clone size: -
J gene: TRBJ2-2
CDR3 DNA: TGTGCCAGCAGCTTACGGCTAGCGGGGGGGCGTAACACCGGGGAGCTGTTTTTT
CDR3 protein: CASSLRLAGGRNTGELFF

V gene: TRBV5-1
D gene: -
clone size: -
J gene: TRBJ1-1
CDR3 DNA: TGCGCCAGCAGCCGAACATCCAGTAACACTGAAGCTTTCTTT
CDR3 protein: CASSRTSSNTEAFF

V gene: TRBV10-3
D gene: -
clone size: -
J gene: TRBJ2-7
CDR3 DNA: TGTGCCATCAGTGGGACATCCAGCGAGCAGTACTTC
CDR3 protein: CAISGTSSEQYF

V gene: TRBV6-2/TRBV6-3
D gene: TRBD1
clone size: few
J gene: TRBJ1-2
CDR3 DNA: TGTGCCAGCAGTAACTACGCGGGACAGTTGAGCGGCTACACCTTC
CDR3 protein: CASSNYAGQLSGYTF

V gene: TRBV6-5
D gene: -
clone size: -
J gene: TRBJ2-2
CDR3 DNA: TGTGCCACCCTGCCAGGTGGAAAGCCCACCGGGGAGCTGTTTTTT
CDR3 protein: CATLPGGKPTGELFF

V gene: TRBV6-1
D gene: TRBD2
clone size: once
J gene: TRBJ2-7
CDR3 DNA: TGTGCCAGCAGTGATGAAGGGACTAGCGGCTACGAGCAGTACTTC
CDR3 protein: CASSDEGTSGYEQYF

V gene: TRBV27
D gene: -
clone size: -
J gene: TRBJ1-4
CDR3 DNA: TGTGCCAGCACCTCCCATCGGGGGGAAAAACTGTTTTTT
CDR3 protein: CASTSHRGEKLFF

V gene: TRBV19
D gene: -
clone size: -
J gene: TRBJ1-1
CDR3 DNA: TGTGCCAGTAGTATCCGCAGGGGCGATGAAGCTTTCTTT
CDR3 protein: CASSIRRGDEAFF

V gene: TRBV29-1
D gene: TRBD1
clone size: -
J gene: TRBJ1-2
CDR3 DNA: TGCAGCGTCCTCGGGGACAGGGGCTTTAACTATGGCTACACCTTC
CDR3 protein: CSVLGDRGFNYGYTF

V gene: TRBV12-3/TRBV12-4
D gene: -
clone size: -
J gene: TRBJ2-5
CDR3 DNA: TGTGCCAGCAGAGCGACCGGGAAGGGGACCCAGTACTTC
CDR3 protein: CASRATGKGTQYF

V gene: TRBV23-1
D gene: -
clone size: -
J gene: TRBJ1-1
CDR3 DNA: TGCGCCAGCAGTCACCCGAGGAACACTGAAGCTTTCTTT
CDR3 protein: CASSHPRNTEAFF

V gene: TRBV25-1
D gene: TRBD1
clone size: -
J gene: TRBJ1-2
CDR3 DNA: TGTGCCAGCAGTGACTCCTCTGGACAGGGACTCTATGGCTACACCTTC
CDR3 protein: CASSDSSGQGLYGYTF

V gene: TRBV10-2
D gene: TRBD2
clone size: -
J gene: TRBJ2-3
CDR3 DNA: TGCGCCAGCAGTAAACCCGGGACTAGCGGGGGGGCGCGGGGTACGCAGTATTTT
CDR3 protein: CASSKPGTSGGARGTQYF

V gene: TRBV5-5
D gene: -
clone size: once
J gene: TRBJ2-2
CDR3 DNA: TGTGCCAGCAGCCAACACGACAGGCCCATCGACACCGGGGAGCTGTTTTTT
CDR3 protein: CASSQHDRPIDTGELFF

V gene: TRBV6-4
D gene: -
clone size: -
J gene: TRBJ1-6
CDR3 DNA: TGTGCCAGCAGGGCCGGGACACCCAATTCACCCCTCCACTTT
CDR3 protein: CASRAGTPNSPLHF

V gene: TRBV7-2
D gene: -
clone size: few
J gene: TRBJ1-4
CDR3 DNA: TGTGCCAGCAGCTTATTAACTAGGGAGGAAAAACTGTTTTTT
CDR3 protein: CASSLLTREEKLFF

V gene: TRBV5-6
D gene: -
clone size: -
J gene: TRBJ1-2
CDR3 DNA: TGTGCCAGCAGTATGACGGGGGTCGGCTACACCTTC
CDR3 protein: CASSMTGVGYTF

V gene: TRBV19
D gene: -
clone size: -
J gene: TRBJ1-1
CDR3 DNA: TGTGCCAGTAGTAAGGACAGTCTAAACCTGGGCACTGAAGCTTTCTTT
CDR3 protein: CASSKDSLNLGTEAFF

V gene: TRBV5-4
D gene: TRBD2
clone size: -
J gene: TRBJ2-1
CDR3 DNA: TGTGCCAGCAGCATAGGACTAGCGGGGGGTAATGAGCAGTTCTTC
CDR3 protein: CASSIGLAGGNEQFF

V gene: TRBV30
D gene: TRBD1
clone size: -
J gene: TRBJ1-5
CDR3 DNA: TGTGCCTGGAGGCCACAGGGGATTAGCAATCAGCCCCAGCATTTT
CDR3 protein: CAWRPQGISNQPQHF

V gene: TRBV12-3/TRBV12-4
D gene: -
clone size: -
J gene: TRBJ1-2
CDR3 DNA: TGTGCCAGCAGAGGGGCGAACTATGGCTACACCTTC
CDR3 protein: CASRGANYGYTF

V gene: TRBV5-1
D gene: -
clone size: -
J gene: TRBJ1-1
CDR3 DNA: TGCGCCAGCAGCTTGGGCGGGACCCCAATGAACACTGAAGCTTTCTTT
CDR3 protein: CASSLGGTPMNTEAFF

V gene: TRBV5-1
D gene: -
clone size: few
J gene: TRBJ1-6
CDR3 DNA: TGCGCCAGCAGCTTGGGAGGGATACCAAATTCACCCCTCCACTTT
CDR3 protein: CASSLGGIPNSPLHF

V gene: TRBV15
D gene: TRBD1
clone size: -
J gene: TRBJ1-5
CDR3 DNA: TGTGCCACCAGCAGAGTGACAGGGAATCAGCCCCAGCATTTT
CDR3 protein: CATSRVTGNQPQHF

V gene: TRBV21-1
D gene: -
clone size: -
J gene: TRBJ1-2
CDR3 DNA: TGTGCCAGCAGCAAATCGTTACGCCGTGTCGGAGCCCCTAACTATGGCTACACCTTC
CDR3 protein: CASSKSLRRVGAPNYGYTF

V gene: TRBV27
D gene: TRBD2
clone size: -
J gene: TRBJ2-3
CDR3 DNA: TGTGCCAGCAGCGCTAGCGGGGGGGCCGTCGGAGATACGCAGTATTTT
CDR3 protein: CASSASGGAVGDTQYF

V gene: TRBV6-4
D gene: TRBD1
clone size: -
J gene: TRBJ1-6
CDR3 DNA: TGTGCCAGCAGTTCCCGGGACAGGGCCCTTCCCCACTTT
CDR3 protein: CASSSRDRALPHF

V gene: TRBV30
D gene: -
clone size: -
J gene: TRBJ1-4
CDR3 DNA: TGTGCCTGGAGCCTAATTAATGAAAAACTGTTTTTT
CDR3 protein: CAWSLINEKLFF

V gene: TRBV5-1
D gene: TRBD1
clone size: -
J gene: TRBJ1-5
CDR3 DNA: TGCGCCAGCAGCTTTGGGACAGGGAATCAGCCCCAGCATTTT
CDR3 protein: CASSFGTGNQPQHF

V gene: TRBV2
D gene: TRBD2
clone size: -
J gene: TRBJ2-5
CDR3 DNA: TGTGCCAGCAGGGTAGCGGGGGGTTCAGAGACCCAGTACTTC
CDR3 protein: CASRVAGGSETQYF

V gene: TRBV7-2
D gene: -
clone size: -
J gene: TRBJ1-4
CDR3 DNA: TGTGCCAGCAGCTTAGAAGGGGGGGGCTGGGAAAAACTGTTTTTT
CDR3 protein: CASSLEGGGWEKLFF

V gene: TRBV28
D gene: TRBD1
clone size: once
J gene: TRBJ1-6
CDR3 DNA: TGTGCCAGCAGCCCGGGACAGGGCCACTCCTATAATTCACCCCTCCACTTT
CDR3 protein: CASSPGQGHSYNSPLHF

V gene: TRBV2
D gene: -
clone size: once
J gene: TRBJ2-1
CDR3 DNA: TGTGCCAGCAGGGGGGGGACAGGTATTTCCTACAATGAGCAGTTCTTC
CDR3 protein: CASRGGTGISYNEQFF

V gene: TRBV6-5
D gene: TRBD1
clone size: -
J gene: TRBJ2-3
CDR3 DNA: TGTGCAGTTAGACAGGGCCAAACAGATACGCAGTATTTT
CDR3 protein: CAVRQGQTDTQYF

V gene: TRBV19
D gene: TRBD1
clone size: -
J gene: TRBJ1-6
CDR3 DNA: TGTGCCAGTAACCCGGACAGGGGAAATTCACCCCTCCACTTT
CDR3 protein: CASNPDRGNSPLHF

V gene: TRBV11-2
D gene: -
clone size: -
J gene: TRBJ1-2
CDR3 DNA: TGTGCCAGCAGCTTAGATCTTATTGGGGGCGATGGCTACACCTTC
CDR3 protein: CASSLDLIGGDGYTF

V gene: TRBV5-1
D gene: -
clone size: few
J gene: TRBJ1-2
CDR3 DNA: TGCGCCAGCAGCTTGAACGAAGCTGGCTACACCTTC
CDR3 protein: CASSLNEAGYTF

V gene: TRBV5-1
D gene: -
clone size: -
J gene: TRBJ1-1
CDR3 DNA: TGCGCCAGCAGCTTGATACAGGGAGACACTGAAGCTTTCTTT
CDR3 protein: CASSLIQGDTEAFF

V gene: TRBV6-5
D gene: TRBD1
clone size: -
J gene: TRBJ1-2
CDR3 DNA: TGTGCCAGCAGTTATGCGGGACAGGCGTATGGCTACACCTTC
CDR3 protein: CASSYAGQAYGYTF

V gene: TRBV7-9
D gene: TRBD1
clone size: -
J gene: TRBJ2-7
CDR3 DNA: TGTGCCAGCAGCTTAGCCGGGACAGGGTACGAGCAGTACTTC
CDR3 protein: CASSLAGTGYEQYF

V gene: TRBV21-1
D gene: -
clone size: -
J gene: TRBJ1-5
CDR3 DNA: TGTGCCAGCAGCAAAGGATTAGCCGGATCCCAGCCCCAGCATTTT
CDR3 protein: CASSKGLAGSQPQHF

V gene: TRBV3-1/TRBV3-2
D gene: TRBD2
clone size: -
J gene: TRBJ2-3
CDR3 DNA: TGTGCCAGCAGCCAACCTAGCGGGGGGCCCACAGATACGCAGTATTTT
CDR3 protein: CASSQPSGGPTDTQYF

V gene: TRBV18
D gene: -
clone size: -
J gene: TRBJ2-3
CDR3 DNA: TGTGCCAGCTCACCTCAGGGGACGACGTCAGATACGCAGTATTTT
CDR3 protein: CASSPQGTTSDTQYF

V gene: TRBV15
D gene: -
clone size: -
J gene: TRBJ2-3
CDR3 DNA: TGTGCCACCAGCAGGACCGGACAGACAAGCACAGATACGCAGTATTTT
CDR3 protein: CATSRTGQTSTDTQYF

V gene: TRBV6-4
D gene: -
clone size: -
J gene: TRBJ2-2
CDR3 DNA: TGTGCCAGCAGTGAGCAGGGAAGAACCGGGGAGCTGTTTTTT
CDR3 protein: CASSEQGRTGELFF

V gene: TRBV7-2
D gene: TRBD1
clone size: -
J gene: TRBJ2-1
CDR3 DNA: TGTGCCAGCAGCTGGGATCCCCACGGGACAGGGGCCAATGAGCAGTTCTTC
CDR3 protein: CASSWDPHGTGANEQFF

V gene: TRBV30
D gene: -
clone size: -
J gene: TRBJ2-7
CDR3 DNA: TGTGCCTGGAGTGTAGGGGGGGCTAGCTACGAGCAGTACTTC
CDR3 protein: CAWSVGGASYEQYF

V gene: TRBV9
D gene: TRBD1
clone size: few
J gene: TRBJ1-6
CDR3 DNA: TGTGCCAGCAGCCCAAAGGACAGGGGTTATTCACCCCTCCACTTT
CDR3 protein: CASSPKDRGYSPLHF

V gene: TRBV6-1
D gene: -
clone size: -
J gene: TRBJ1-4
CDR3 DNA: TGTGCCAGCAGTGAAAGTCCCCAGGGGAGCTTACTAGAAAAACTGTTTTTT
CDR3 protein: CASSESPQGSLLEKLFF

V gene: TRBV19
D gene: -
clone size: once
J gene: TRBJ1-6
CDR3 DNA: TGTGCCAGTAGGACAGAATATAATTCACCCCTCCACTTT
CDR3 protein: CASRTEYNSPLHF

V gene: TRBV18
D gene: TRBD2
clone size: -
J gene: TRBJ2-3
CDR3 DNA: TGTGCCAGCTCACCGGGACTAGCGGGGGTCGGCACAGATACGCAGTATTTT
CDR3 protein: CASSPGLAGVGTDTQYF

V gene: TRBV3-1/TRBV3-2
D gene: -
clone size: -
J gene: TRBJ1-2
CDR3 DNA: TGTGCCAGCAGCGAGGGGGGGGGCTCTGGCTACACCTTC
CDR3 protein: CASSEGGGSGYTF